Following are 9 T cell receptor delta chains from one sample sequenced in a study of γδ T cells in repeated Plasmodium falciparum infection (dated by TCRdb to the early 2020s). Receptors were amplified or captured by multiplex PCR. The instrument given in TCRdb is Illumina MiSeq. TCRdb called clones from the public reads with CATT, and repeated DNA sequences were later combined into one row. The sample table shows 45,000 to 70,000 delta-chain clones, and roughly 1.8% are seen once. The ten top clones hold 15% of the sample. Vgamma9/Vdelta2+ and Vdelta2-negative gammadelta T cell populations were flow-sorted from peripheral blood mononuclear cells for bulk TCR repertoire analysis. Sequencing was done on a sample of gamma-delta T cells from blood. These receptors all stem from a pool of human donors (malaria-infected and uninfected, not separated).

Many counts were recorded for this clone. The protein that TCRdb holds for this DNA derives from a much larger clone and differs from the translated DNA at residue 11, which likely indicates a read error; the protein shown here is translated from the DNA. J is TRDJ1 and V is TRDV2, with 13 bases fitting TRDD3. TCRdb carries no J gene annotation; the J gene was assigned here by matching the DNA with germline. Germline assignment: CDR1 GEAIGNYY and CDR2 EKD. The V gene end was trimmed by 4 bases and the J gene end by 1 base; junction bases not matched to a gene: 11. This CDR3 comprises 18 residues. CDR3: CACDPVLGDTRVTDKLIF. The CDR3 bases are TGTGCCTGTGATCCCGTACTGGGGGATACGAGGGTCACCGATAAACTCATCTTT.

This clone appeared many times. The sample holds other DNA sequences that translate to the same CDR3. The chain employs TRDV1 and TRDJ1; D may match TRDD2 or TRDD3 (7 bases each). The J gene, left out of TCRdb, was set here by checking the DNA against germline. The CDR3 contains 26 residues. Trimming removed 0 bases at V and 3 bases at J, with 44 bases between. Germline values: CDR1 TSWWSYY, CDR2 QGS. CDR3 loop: CALGELPSSIYWGIPLIIYHADKLIF. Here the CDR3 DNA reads TGTGCTCTTGGGGAACTCCCTTCCTCCATTTACTGGGGAATACCCCTTATTATCTACCACGCCGATAAACTCATCTTT.

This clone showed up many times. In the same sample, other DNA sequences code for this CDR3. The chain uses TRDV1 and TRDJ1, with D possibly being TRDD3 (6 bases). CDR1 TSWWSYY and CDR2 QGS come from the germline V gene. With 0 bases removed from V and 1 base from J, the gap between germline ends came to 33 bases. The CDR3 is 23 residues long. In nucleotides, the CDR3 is TGTGCTCTTGGGGAACTAGGGGAAAGTCCCCTAATTCTTGGTGATACGGGCACCGATAAACTCATCTTT. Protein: CALGELGESPLILGDTGTDKLIF.

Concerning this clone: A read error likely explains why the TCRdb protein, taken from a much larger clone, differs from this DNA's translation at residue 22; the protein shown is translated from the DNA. The CDR3 nucleotides are TGTGCTCTTGGGGAAGATCCCCCTACTTCCTACCCCCTGGGGGATGGGGGCACCGATAAACTCACCTTT. Protein sequence: CALGEDPPTSYPLGDGGTDKLTF. The chain employs TRDV1 and TRDJ1, with a tentative D call TRDD3 (9 bases). This CDR3 contains 23 residues. Germline values: CDR1 TSWWSYY, CDR2 QGS.

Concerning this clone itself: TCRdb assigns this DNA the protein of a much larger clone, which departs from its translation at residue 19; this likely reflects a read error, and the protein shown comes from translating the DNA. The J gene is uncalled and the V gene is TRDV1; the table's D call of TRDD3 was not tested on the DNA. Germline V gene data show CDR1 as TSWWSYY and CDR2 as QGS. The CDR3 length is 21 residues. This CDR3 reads CALVVTITGGLQHTYTDKPIF. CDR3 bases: TGTGCTCTTGTGGTTACCATTACTGGGGGACTCCAGCACACGTACACCGATAAACCCATCTTT.

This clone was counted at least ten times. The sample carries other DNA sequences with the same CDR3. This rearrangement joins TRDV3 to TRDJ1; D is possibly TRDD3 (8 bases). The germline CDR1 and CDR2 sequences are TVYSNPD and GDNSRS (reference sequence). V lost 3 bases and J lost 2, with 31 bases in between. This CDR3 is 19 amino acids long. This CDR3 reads CAFEPSFTRGDRGTDKLIF. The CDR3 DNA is TGTGCCTTCGAGCCTTCCTTTACTCGGGGGGATAGGGGAACCGATAAACTCATCTTT.

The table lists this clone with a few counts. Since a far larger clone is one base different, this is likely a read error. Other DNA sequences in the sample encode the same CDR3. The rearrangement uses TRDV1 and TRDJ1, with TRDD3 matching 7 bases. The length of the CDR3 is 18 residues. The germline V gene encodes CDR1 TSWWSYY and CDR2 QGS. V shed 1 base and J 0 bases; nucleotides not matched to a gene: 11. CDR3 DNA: TGTGCTCTTGGGGAACACTTTGGGGGACAAACATACACCGATAAACTCATCTTT. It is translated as CALGEHFGGQTYTDKLIF.

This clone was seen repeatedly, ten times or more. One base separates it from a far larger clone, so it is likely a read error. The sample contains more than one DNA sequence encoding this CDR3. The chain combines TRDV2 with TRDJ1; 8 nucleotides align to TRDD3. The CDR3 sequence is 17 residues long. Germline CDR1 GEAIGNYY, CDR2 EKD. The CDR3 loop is CACDTLQGIPYTDKLIF. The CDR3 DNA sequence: TGTGCCTGTGACACCCTCCAGGGGATACCTTACACCGACAAACTCATCTTT.

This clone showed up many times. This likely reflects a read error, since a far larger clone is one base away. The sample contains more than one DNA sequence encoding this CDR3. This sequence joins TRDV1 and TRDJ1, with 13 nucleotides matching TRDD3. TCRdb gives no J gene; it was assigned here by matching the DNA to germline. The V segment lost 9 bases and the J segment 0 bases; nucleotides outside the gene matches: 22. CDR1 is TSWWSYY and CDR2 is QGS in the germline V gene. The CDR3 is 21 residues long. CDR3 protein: CALGKRSNWGIRGGYTDKLIF. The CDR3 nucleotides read TGTGCTCTCGGCAAACGGTCCAACTGGGGGATACGAGGGGGGTACACCGATAAACTCATCTTT.